One sample yielded the 30 T cell receptor beta chains listed below, sequenced in a study of blood T cell repertoires in COVID-19. Some clones are missing from TCRdb's copy, which holds only in-frame ones; the method was immunoSEQ multiplex PCR. Of about 220,000 clones listed, approximately 86% were seen once; the top ten hold 2.5% to 3%. Sequencing was carried out using PBMCs or T cells enriched from blood (not recorded which). These receptor sequences come from a woman aged 25 to 39 with acute COVID-19.

The chain is built from TRBV7-2 and TRBJ2-5; 8 positions agree with TRBD2. V lost 3 bases and J lost 4; bases outside the gene matches: 4. Germline assignment: CDR1 SGHTA and CDR2 FQGNSA. The CDR3 length is 14 residues. Here the CDR3 reads CASSFFGGAETQYF. The CDR3 region has the DNA TGTGCCAGCAGCTTCTTCGGGGGGGCAGAGACCCAGTACTTC.

The genes are TRBV18 and TRBJ2-6, with no clear D. Germline CDR1 reads KGHSH; CDR2 reads LQKENI. The CDR3 is made up of 14 amino acids. V shed 6 bases and J shed 0 bases, with 6 bases lying between them. CDR3 in DNA: TGTGCCAGCTCCGCGGACTCTGGGGCCAACGTCCTGACTTTC. Its translation is CASSADSGANVLTF.

This sequence joins TRBV7-8 and TRBJ1-2; D uncertain. CDR1 SGHVS and CDR2 FQNEAQ come from the germline V gene. CDR3 length: 15 residues. Trimming took off 5 bases at V and 0 bases at J, with 13 bases between the two ends. CDR3 sequence (DNA): TGTGCCAGCAGCGCGGGGAGAGTTACTAACTATGGCTACACCTTC. Its protein product is CASSAGRVTNYGYTF.

The chain has TRBV4-1 and TRBJ2-7, with D tentatively TRBD2 (5 bases). Trimming pared 0 bases from V and 0 bases from J, leaving 12 bases between. CDR1 MGHRA and CDR2 YSYEKL come from the germline V gene. The CDR3 is 16 amino acids. CDR3: CASSQEGRGPSYEQYF. CDR3 in DNA: TGCGCCAGCAGCCAAGAAGGGCGAGGGCCCTCCTACGAGCAGTACTTC.

The CDR3 loop is CASSSDSNYGYTF. The CDR3 DNA follows: TGTGCCAGCAGCTCCGACAGCAACTATGGCTACACCTTC. V is TRBV6-5 and J is TRBJ1-2; D perhaps matches TRBD1 (5 bases). The length of the CDR3 is 13 residues. Germline CDR1 and CDR2: MNHEY and SVGAGI. The V gene lost 6 bases and the J gene lost 2 bases, with 10 bases spanning the gap.

This clone was observed a handful of times. The CDR3 region has the DNA TGTGCCAGCAGCACCCGGGACAGGGGCACTGAAGCTTTCTTT. Its protein is CASSTRDRGTEAFF. V usage is TRBV5-4 and J usage is TRBJ1-1; 10 nucleotides line up with TRBD1. CDR3 length equals 14 residues. The ends lost 4 bases at V and 4 bases at J; junction bases unmatched: 4. The germline V gene encodes CDR1 SGHNT and CDR2 YYREEE (reference sequence).

The chain recombines TRBV7-2 with TRBJ2-7, with D possibly matching TRBD1 (5 bases). V dropped 4 bases and J dropped 2 bases, with 12 bases sitting between them. Germline-derived CDR1 and CDR2 are SGHTA and FQGNSA. The CDR3 is made up of 14 amino acids. The CDR3 here is CASSSRQHPYEQYF. The DNA for the CDR3 is TGTGCCAGCAGCTCTCGACAGCACCCCTACGAGCAGTACTTC.

In its sample, this clone was seen once. The J gene is TRBJ1-2, the V gene TRBV5-6; the D is unclear. Between the trimmed V and J ends, which lost 1 base and 2 bases, there was a span of 21 bases. The CDR3 spans 18 residues. CDR1 and CDR2 from the germline V gene are SGHDT and YYEEEE. The CDR3 DNA sequence: TGTGCCAGCAGCTTGATGGGCGAGGAGGGAGGTCTAAACTATGGCTACACCTTC. It specifies CASSLMGEEGGLNYGYTF.

This chain uses TRBV20-1 with TRBJ1-2; D remains ambiguous. Germline V gene data show CDR1 as DFQATT and CDR2 as SNEGSKA (reference sequence). The CDR3 runs 11 residues. V lost 1 base and J lost 8, with 8 bases in between. This chain's CDR3 is CSARGSAGYTF. The CDR3 region has the DNA TGCAGTGCTAGAGGATCTGCGGGCTACACCTTC.

In this sample, this clone turned up a few times. The CDR3 loop is CASSRSGQGIFEQYF. Here the CDR3 DNA reads TGTGCCAGCAGCCGATCGGGACAGGGGATCTTCGAGCAGTACTTC. The rearrangement joins TRBV13 to TRBJ2-7; 10 bases align to TRBD1. J lost 6 bases, V lost 5 bases, and 10 bases had no gene match. This CDR3 is 15 amino acids long. Germline values: CDR1 PRHDT, CDR2 FYEKMQ (reference sequence).

The chain couples TRBV3-1 (or the pseudogene TRBV3-2) to TRBJ2-5; weak D call: TRBD2 (5 bases). CDR1 and CDR2 (germline): LGHDT, YNNKEL (reference sequence). The length of the CDR3 is 14 residues. V was clipped by 0 bases and J by 11 bases, with 16 bases between them. As DNA, the CDR3 is TGTGCCAGCAGCCAAGAAAGAGGGCCTCGGCTTCAGTACTTC. Protein: CASSQERGPRLQYF.

The CDR3 DNA follows: TGTGCCTACCCAGACAGGGCCTATGGCTACACCTTC. It codes for CAYPDRAYGYTF. The V call is TRBV30, the J call TRBJ1-2, with 7 bases lining up with TRBD1. CDR3 length: 12 amino acids. The V and J ends lost 7 bases and 4 bases, in that order; junction bases with no gene match: 6. Germline CDR1 is GTSNPN and CDR2 is SVGIG (reference sequence). Filled out from reference TRBV30 and TRBJ1-2, the complete variable domain reads SQTIHQWPATLVQPVGSPLSLECTVEGTSNPNLYWYRQAAGRGLQLLFYSVGIGQISSEVPQNLSASRPQDRQFILSSKKLLLSDSGFYLCAYPDRAYGYTFGSGTRLTVV.

The J gene is TRBJ1-5, the V gene TRBV6-1, with 9 bases identical to TRBD1. Germline CDR1 is MNHNS and CDR2 is SASEGT. V trimming: 3 bases; J trimming: 4 bases; junction bases outside the gene matches: 7. The CDR3 consists of 16 residues. In DNA form, the CDR3 reads TGTGCCAGCAGTGAGAGGGGACAGGGAAGGAATCAGCCCCAGCATTTT. It encodes CASSERGQGRNQPQHF.

This rearrangement joins TRBV18 to TRBJ2-5, with D possibly matching TRBD1 (5 bases). This CDR3 is 13 amino acids long. The germline CDR1 and CDR2 sequences are KGHSH and LQKENI. V lost 4 bases, J lost 2 bases, and 8 bases lay in between. CDR3 region: CASSLGVQETQYF. The DNA for the CDR3 is TGTGCCAGCTCACTAGGGGTACAAGAGACCCAGTACTTC.

This rearrangement joins TRBV27 to TRBJ2-7, with D possibly matching TRBD1 (6 bases). The V end was cut by 4 bases, the J end by 3 bases, with 22 bases between. The CDR3 length is 17 residues. CDR1 MNHEY and CDR2 SMNVEV come from the germline V gene (reference sequence). CDR3 in amino acids: CASSSLRASDSHYEQYF. The CDR3 nucleotides read TGTGCCAGCAGTTCACTCCGGGCTTCGGACAGCCACTACGAGCAGTACTTC.

The chain employs TRBV2 and TRBJ1-4, with 7 bases aligning to TRBD1. The CDR3 loop spans 15 amino acids. Germline assignment: CDR1 SNHLY and CDR2 FYNNEI. With V trimmed by 6 bases and J by 5 bases, 9 bases remained unmatched. The CDR3 nucleotides read TGTGCCAGCAGAACCGACAGGGACCCCAATGAAAAACTGTTTTTT. Its translation: CASRTDRDPNEKLFF.

The chain couples TRBV9 to TRBJ1-3, with D possibly matching TRBD1 (6 bases). V lost 0 bases and J 0 bases, leaving 13 bases between the germline ends. CDR1 SGDLS and CDR2 YYNGEE come from the germline V gene. The CDR3 is 17 amino acids. This CDR3 reads CASSVGSGATSGNTIYF. CDR3 bases: TGTGCCAGCAGCGTAGGATCAGGGGCGACCTCTGGAAACACCATATATTTT.

This chain uses TRBV7-6 with TRBJ2-1; 8 bases align to TRBD1. The CDR3 sequence is 15 residues long. Losses at the gene ends were 0 bases for V and 7 bases for J; bases not matched to a gene: 5. Germline CDR1 SGHVS, CDR2 FNYEAQ. The CDR3 region is CASSLAYRTGNEQFF. The DNA of the CDR3 is TGTGCCAGCAGCTTAGCTTATAGGACAGGGAATGAGCAGTTCTTC.

This clone was picked up a small number of times. The J gene is TRBJ1-2, the V gene TRBV2; weak D call: TRBD1 (5 bases). The germline gives CDR1 SNHLY, CDR2 FYNNEI. V lost 6 bases to trimming and J lost 5 bases, with 16 bases between them. This CDR3 region has 14 residues. The CDR3, as DNA: TGTGCCAGCAGGACAGTAGCTATCCCGTATGGCTACACCTTC. Translation: CASRTVAIPYGYTF.

CDR3 coding DNA: TGCAGTGCTAGTGGGGACGGGACAGGAGATACCTACCAAGAGACCCAGTACTTC. Amino acids: CSASGDGTGDTYQETQYF. The rearrangement joins TRBV20-1 to TRBJ2-5; TRBD1 matches 8 bases. The germline CDR1 and CDR2 sequences are DFQATT and SNEGSKA (reference sequence). The V gene end was trimmed by 3 bases and the J gene end by 0 bases; junction bases not matched to a gene: 15. The CDR3 contains 18 residues.

This clone was counted once. The chain has TRBV24-1 and TRBJ2-1; the match to TRBD1 covers 8 bases. This CDR3 has 13 amino acids. Germline CDR1 KGHDR, CDR2 SFDVKD. The ends lost 1 base at V and 12 bases at J; junction bases unmatched: 4. The CDR3 sequence: CATSDFQGAGQFF. The DNA of the CDR3 is TGTGCCACCAGTGATTTTCAGGGGGCTGGGCAGTTCTTC.

This clone was seen a few times. CDR3 region: CASSLTSGGNYEQYF. As DNA, the CDR3 is TGCGCCAGCAGCCTAACTAGCGGGGGGAACTACGAGCAGTACTTC. V is TRBV5-1 and J is TRBJ2-7; 12 bases align to TRBD2. The V gene's germline CDR1 is SGHRS and CDR2 YFSETQ. The CDR3 contains 15 residues. V lost 4 bases to trimming and J lost 3 bases; unmatched junction nucleotides: 5.

Written as DNA, the CDR3 is TGCGCCAGCTGTGTTCTAAGCGGCACAGATACGCAGTATTTT. Its translation: CASCVLSGTDTQYF. V usage is TRBV5-1 and J usage is TRBJ2-3; D is unresolved. V lost 7 bases, J lost 1 base, and 13 bases lay in between. CDR3 size: 14 residues. Looked up from germline, CDR1 is SGHRS and CDR2 is YFSETQ.

This clone has a single count. The chain is built from TRBV5-4 and TRBJ2-7; 12 bases fit TRBD1. The CDR3 spans 15 residues. Per germline, CDR1 SGHNT and CDR2 YYREEE (reference sequence). J lost 4 bases, V lost 4 bases, and 6 bases had no gene match. The CDR3 here is CASSPGTGGSYEQYF. The CDR3 bases are TGTGCCAGCAGCCCCGGGACAGGGGGCTCTTACGAGCAGTACTTC.

V and J are TRBV5-1 and TRBJ1-4; tentative D call: TRBD1 (5 bases). Trimming took 3 bases from V and 3 from J, leaving 9 bases between them. The CDR3 runs to 14 residues. Germline values: CDR1 SGHRS, CDR2 YFSETQ. The CDR3 nucleotides are TGCGCCAGCAGCTCCGGGACTGCTAATGAAAAACTGTTTTTT. It codes for CASSSGTANEKLFF.

The chain employs TRBV7-6 and TRBJ1-5; 7 positions match TRBD1. The CDR3 loop spans 14 amino acids. V shed 5 bases, J shed 5 bases, and the junction held 6 bases outside the gene matches. In germline, CDR1 is SGHVS, CDR2 FNYEAQ. The CDR3 DNA follows: TGTGCCAGCAGCCCTCGACAGGGTTATCAGCCCCAGCATTTT. Residues: CASSPRQGYQPQHF.

Remarks on this clone: This same CDR3 is encoded by further DNA sequences in the sample. V usage is TRBV7-9 and J usage is TRBJ1-5; tentative D call: TRBD1 (6 bases). CDR3 length: 15 residues. Germline loops: CDR1 SEHNR, CDR2 FQNEAQ (reference sequence). With 1 base removed from V and 1 base from J, the gap between germline ends came to 8 bases. The CDR3: CASSLGQGSNQPQHF. CDR3 in DNA: TGTGCCAGCAGCTTAGGCCAGGGGAGCAATCAGCCCCAGCATTTT. The full variable domain, rest sourced from reference TRBV7-9 and TRBJ1-5, is DTGVSQNPRHKITKRGQNVTFRCDPISEHNRLYWYRQTLGQGPEFLTYFQNEAQLEKSRLLSDRFSAERPKGSFSTLEIQRTEQGDSAMYLCASSLGQGSNQPQHFGDGTRLSIL.

This clone turned up a few times. The chain joins TRBV5-5 to TRBJ2-3, with D perhaps matching TRBD2 (5 bases). The CDR3 loop spans 15 amino acids. Germline V gene lookup returns CDR1 SGHKS and CDR2 YYEKEE (reference sequence). The V and J ends lost 1 base and 3 bases respectively, with 12 bases between them. The chain's CDR3 is CASSLFSGMTDTQYF. Here the CDR3 DNA reads TGTGCCAGCAGCTTGTTCTCCGGGATGACAGATACGCAGTATTTT.

The chain links TRBV5-1 to TRBJ1-6; 9 bases map to TRBD1. Germline V gives CDR1 SGHRS, CDR2 YFSETQ. The V gene end was trimmed by 4 bases and the J gene end by 7 bases; junction bases not matched to a gene: 6. The CDR3 loop spans 15 amino acids. The CDR3 region is CASSEWTGDNSPLHF. The CDR3 DNA reads TGCGCCAGCAGCGAATGGACAGGGGACAATTCACCCCTCCACTTT.

In this sample, this clone turned up a few times. The chain couples TRBV11-2 to TRBJ1-5; no definite D call. Germline-derived CDR1 and CDR2 are SGHAT and FQNNGV. This CDR3 spans 12 amino acids. Trimming left V 0 bases short and J 9 bases short, with 6 bases between. CDR3 residues: CASSLEEGPQHF. CDR3 sequence (DNA): TGTGCCAGCAGCTTAGAGGAGGGGCCCCAGCATTTT.